Sequencing of this TCR beta chain was carried out in a study of blood T cells in healthy people across ages. This clonotype was counted once. Its antigen is unknown. General study results and limits: Any changes in expanded clonotypes were possibly confounded, as donor CMV status remained unknown.

V dropped 1 base and J dropped 5 bases, with 11 bases sitting between them. Germline values: CDR1 DFQATT, CDR2 SNEGSKA (reference sequence). This CDR3 has 13 amino acids. Then a second PCR, running roughly 7 to 11 cycles, was carried out with a sample-barcoded 5' primer and a J-beta primer mix. In TCRdb, the 5' RACE reads were re-called with MiXCR into one record per CDR3 protein. Found here are under 2,000,000 distinct CDR3 sequences, roughly 50% of them singletons; the top ten hold over 2%. Every participating donor contributed about 10 milliliters of peripheral blood through a draw. The chain links TRBV20-1 to TRBJ1-2; D is ambiguous. This clonotype was obtained from a woman in her forties in good health. The sample taken for sequencing was blood. CDR3 DNA sequence: TGCAGTGCTAGAGGGACTACTGGGTATGGCTACACCTTC. As protein: CSARGTTGYGYTF.